The clone carrying this T cell receptor beta chain was recorded once. As processed by the authors: For nucleated cells, counts were estimated from reference gene primer amplification. Produced via immunoSEQ multiplex PCR; TCRdb's table is partial and in-frame only. V, J and clone size derive from that table, while D and trimming were established from the DNA sequence. This table holds hundreds of thousands of clones, approximately 90% found once. V gave up 3 bases and J gave up 1 base, with 3 bases separating them. Germline lookup yields CDR1 SGHTA and CDR2 FQGNSA. This CDR3 spans 12 amino acids. The data are from a study of blood T cell repertoires in COVID-19.

The chain recombines TRBV7-2 with TRBJ1-1; no definite D call. This clonotype was obtained from a woman in her late teens or twenties who had recovered from COVID-19. Sequences were obtained from peripheral blood. The CDR3 loop reads CASSFGNTEAFF. In nucleotides, the CDR3 is TGTGCCAGCAGCTTCGGGAACACTGAAGCTTTCTTT.